The entry that follows covers one T cell receptor (beta chain) sequence. What it binds is not known. The record originates from a study of a mutant IDH1 vaccine in newly diagnosed glioma. Profiling relied on immunoSEQ multiplex PCR, and the TCRdb table lists in-frame clones only, not all of them. The sample comprises under 30,000 clones, approximately 88% of which are singletons, and approximately 2.8% rests with the top ten. CDR1 is SGHTS and CDR2 is YDEGEE in the germline V gene. The CDR3 covers 14 residues. Losses at the gene ends were 4 bases for V and 2 bases for J; bases not matched to a gene: 4. Time point described: week 47, end of study. Vaccinated patients received 300 ug of mutant IDH1 20-mer peptide per dose, with topical imiquimod.

This TCR was sampled from a man aged 35-49 years with glioma. This specimen consisted of PBMCs, obtained from a glioma patient whose treatment included an IDH1 peptide vaccine. The rearrangement links TRBV5-8 to TRBJ2-7; TRBD1 matches at 9 bases. CDR3 protein: CASSARQGAYEQYF. The CDR3 DNA reads as TGTGCCAGCAGCGCCCGACAGGGGGCCTACGAGCAGTACTTC.